These T cell receptor beta chains were read from a single sample in a study of CD8 T cells in ankylosing spondylitis. TCRdb passed the 5' RACE reads through MiXCR, listing each CDR3 protein once. The table shows 150,000 to 200,000 distinct CDR3 sequences, with around 19% occurring only once. The specimen was blood, either unsorted or a sorted T cell fraction (not recorded which). The receptor set was obtained from a male donor with ankylosing spondylitis or in good health (not recorded which). CDR3s include the opening cysteine and the closing phenylalanine or tryptophan. The D gene is left open where the match is weak. Clone size appears in some rows only: once, few, many, or a class for an expanded clone.

j_call clone_size v_call d_call cdr3_nt cdr3_aa
TRBJ1-1 many TRBV20-1 . TGCAGTGCTAGACAACAGGGGAACACTGAAGCTTTCTTT CSARQQGNTEAFF
TRBJ2-1 few TRBV2 . TGTGCCAGCAGTAGGGACCAGTTCACCTACAATGAGCAGTTCTTC CASSRDQFTYNEQFF
TRBJ2-1 few TRBV2 TRBD1 TGTGCCAGCAGTCTCCCGGACAGGTTACAGTTCTTC CASSLPDRLQFF
TRBJ2-1 . TRBV5-1 . TGCGCCAGCAGTCGTGGATCATTTAACGGGGGCCCCTCCTACAATGAGCAGTTCTTC CASSRGSFNGGPSYNEQFF
TRBJ2-5 many TRBV10-2 . TGCGCCAGCAGTTCAGGGACATCTGGGGAGACCCAGTACTTC CASSSGTSGETQYF
TRBJ2-2 many TRBV20-1 TRBD2 TGCAGTGCTGGGACTAGCGGGAGGCGGAACACCGGGGAGCTGTTTTTT CSAGTSGRRNTGELFF
TRBJ2-2 many TRBV5-1 . TGCGCCAGCAGCTACCGGGAGCAGCCCGGGGAGCTGTTTTTT CASSYREQPGELFF
TRBJ2-4 . TRBV29-1 . TGCAGCGTTGAAGGCGACGGTACCAAAAACATTCAGTACTTC CSVEGDGTKNIQYF
TRBJ2-7 . TRBV20-1 . TGCAGTGCTAGAAACCCTGAGAGCTCCTACGAGCAGTACTTC CSARNPESSYEQYF
TRBJ2-7 many TRBV28 . TGTGCCATCCAAACTAACTCCTACGAGCAGTACTTC CAIQTNSYEQYF
TRBJ2-3 . TRBV12-5 TRBD2 TGTGCTAGTGGGGAAGCGGGACCCACAGATACGCAGTATTTT CASGEAGPTDTQYF
TRBJ2-7 many TRBV15 . TGTGCCACCAGCTACCTACTTTCCTCCTACGAGCAGTACTTC CATSYLLSSYEQYF
TRBJ1-2 . TRBV19 . TGTGCCAGTACCAGAAGGGAACAGGATGATGGCTACACCTTC CASTRREQDDGYTF
TRBJ2-1 few TRBV19 . TGTGCCAGTAGAGCCATGGGTTCCCATGAGCAGTTCTTC CASRAMGSHEQFF
TRBJ2-1 . TRBV20-1 . TGCAGTGCTAGAGATTTTGAGAGGTACAATGAGCAGTTCTTC CSARDFERYNEQFF
TRBJ2-1 . TRBV20-1 . TGCAGTGCTAGACGGACGGCGAGCTCCTACAATGAGCAGTTCTTC CSARRTASSYNEQFF
TRBJ2-2 few TRBV12-3/TRBV12-4 . TGTGCCAGCAGCCCGGACGGAAACACCGGGGAGCTGTTTTTT CASSPDGNTGELFF
TRBJ2-1 few TRBV5-4 TRBD1 TGTGCCAGCAGCTTGTCCGGGACAGGGAATTACAATGAGCAGTTCTTC CASSLSGTGNYNEQFF
TRBJ1-1 many TRBV5-1 . TGCGCCAGCAGCTTGCAAGCCGAAAACACTGAAGCTTTCTTT CASSLQAENTEAFF
TRBJ2-7 . TRBV29-1 TRBD1 TGCAGCGTTTTATCGGGACAGTCCTACGAGCAGTACTTC CSVLSGQSYEQYF
TRBJ1-4 many TRBV5-1 . TGCGCCAGCAGCCCGGATGGTGACGTATCTGAAAAACTGTTTTTT CASSPDGDVSEKLFF
TRBJ2-1 few TRBV7-8 . TGTGCCAGCAGCTTAGAGGGTTCCGTCCGCTGGGTTATGGGTGGTGAGCAGTTCTTC CASSLEGSVRWVMGGEQFF
TRBJ2-3 . TRBV7-8 . TGTGCCAGCTTCTACTCGCAGGGGTACACAGATACGCAGTATTTT CASFYSQGYTDTQYF
TRBJ2-1 many TRBV29-1 TRBD2 TGCAGCGTTCGGGCAGGGGGACTAGCGGGAACGTTCTTC CSVRAGGLAGTFF
TRBJ2-3 few TRBV5-1 TRBD2 TGCGCCAGCAGCTATCGGACTAGCGGGAGTGGAGATACGCAGTATTTT CASSYRTSGSGDTQYF
TRBJ1-2 few TRBV18 . TGTGCCAGCTCAACCGGCCAAGAAGGCTACACCTTC CASSTGQEGYTF
TRBJ2-5 . TRBV7-8 TRBD2 TGTGCCAGCAGCTTATTTTTCCCCTCTAGCGGGAGTATGGAGACCCAGTACTTC CASSLFFPSSGSMETQYF
TRBJ2-7 many TRBV10-3 . TGTGCCATCAGTGTGGAGGGGGAGTTGTCCTACGAGCAGTACTTC CAISVEGELSYEQYF
TRBJ2-2 many TRBV12-3/TRBV12-4 TRBD1 TGTGCCAGCAGGGGACAGACTCTTACCGGGGAGCTGTTTTTT CASRGQTLTGELFF
TRBJ2-1 . TRBV28 . TGTGCCAGCAGTTTCCGGGGGGCGAGCTCCTACAATGAGCAGTTCTTC CASSFRGASSYNEQFF
TRBJ2-7 . TRBV28 TRBD2 TGTGCCAGCAACCTCAGAGGACTAGTCAGTCTCGAGCAGTACTTC CASNLRGLVSLEQYF
TRBJ2-7 . TRBV7-7 TRBD2 TGTGCCAGCAGCTTAGGGGTCCTAGCGGGAGCGTCTTGGGAGCAGTACTTC CASSLGVLAGASWEQYF
TRBJ2-2 . TRBV5-4 TRBD2 TGTGCCAGCAGCCCCGGGACTAGTTGGAGCGGGGAGCTGTTTTTT CASSPGTSWSGELFF